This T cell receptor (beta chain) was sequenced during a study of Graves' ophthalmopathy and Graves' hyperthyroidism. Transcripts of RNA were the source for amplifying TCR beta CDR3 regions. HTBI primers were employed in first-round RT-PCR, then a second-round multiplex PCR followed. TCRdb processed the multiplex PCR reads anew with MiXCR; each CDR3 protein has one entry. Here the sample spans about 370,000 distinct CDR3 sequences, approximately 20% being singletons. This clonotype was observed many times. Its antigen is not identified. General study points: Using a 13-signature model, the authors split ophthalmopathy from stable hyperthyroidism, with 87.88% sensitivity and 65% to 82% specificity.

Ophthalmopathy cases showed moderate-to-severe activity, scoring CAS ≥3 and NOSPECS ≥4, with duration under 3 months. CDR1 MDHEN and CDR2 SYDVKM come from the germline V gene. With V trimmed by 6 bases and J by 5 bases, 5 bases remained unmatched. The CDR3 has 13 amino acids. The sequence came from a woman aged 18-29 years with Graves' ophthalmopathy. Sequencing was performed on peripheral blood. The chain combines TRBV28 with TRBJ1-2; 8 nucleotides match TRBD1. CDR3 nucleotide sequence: TGTGCCAGCAGGCCAGGGGGCGCATATGGCTACACCTTC. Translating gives CASRPGGAYGYTF.